These 21 T cell receptor beta chains came from one sample sequenced in a study of T cell responses to AZD1222 COVID-19 vaccine. TCRdb keeps only in-frame clones here, not all; method: immunoSEQ multiplex PCR. The sample yields fewer than 90,000 clones, over 80% seen once. The sequencing here drew on peripheral blood, taken 28 days after the second AZD1222 dose. The receptors derive from an adult who received the AZD1222 COVID-19 vaccine.

This clone was observed once. The chain combines TRBV5-4 with TRBJ1-2; 8 positions agree with TRBD1. V lost 4 bases to trimming and J lost 0 bases; unmatched junction nucleotides: 5. From germline, CDR1 is SGHNT and CDR2 YYREEE (reference sequence). This CDR3 is 15 amino acids long. The CDR3: CASSKQGVANYGYTF. In DNA form, the CDR3 reads TGTGCCAGCAGCAAACAGGGGGTAGCTAACTATGGCTACACCTTC.

The V gene is TRBV7-3, the J gene TRBJ1-1, with 8 bases that match TRBD1. Trimming took 5 bases from V and 1 from J; bases not matched to a gene: 3. Germline CDR1 is SGHTA and CDR2 is FQGTGA. The CDR3 runs to 14 residues. CDR3 residues: CASSPGGRNTEAFF. The CDR3 DNA follows: TGTGCCAGCAGCCCAGGGGGCCGGAACACTGAAGCTTTCTTT.

This chain links TRBV6-2 or TRBV6-3 with TRBJ1-1, with D perhaps TRBD1 (6 bases). This CDR3 has 17 residues. V was clipped by 0 bases and J by 3 bases, with 17 bases between them. Germline CDR1 reads MNHEY; CDR2 reads SVGEGT. Written as DNA, the CDR3 is TGTGCCAGCAGTTACTCGGGATCGGGGGCGCGGGACACTGAAGCTTTCTTT. It encodes CASSYSGSGARDTEAFF.

This clone was recorded once. The chain links TRBV3-1 (or the pseudogene TRBV3-2) to TRBJ1-1; tentatively, D is TRBD1 (5 bases). The germline V gene has CDR1 LGHDT and CDR2 YNNKEL (reference sequence). Trimming left V 1 base short and J 8 bases short, with 8 bases between. The CDR3 loop spans 12 amino acids. CDR3: CASSQVDSEAFF. The CDR3 DNA reads as TGTGCCAGCAGCCAAGTAGACAGCGAAGCTTTCTTT.

The table lists this clone with a count of one. This sequence joins TRBV28 and TRBJ1-2, with TRBD1 as a possible D gene (5 bases). The CDR3 covers 13 residues. Germline V lookup: CDR1 MDHEN, CDR2 SYDVKM. The V gene lost 6 bases and the J gene lost 9 bases, with 17 bases spanning the gap. CDR3 in amino acids: CASRVDTRASYTF. CDR3 bases: TGTGCCAGCAGGGTGGACACGCGGGCTAGCTACACCTTC.

V gene TRBV29-1 combines with J gene TRBJ2-1; D is possibly TRBD2 (6 bases). Germline lookup yields CDR1 SQVTM and CDR2 ANQGSEA. The CDR3 consists of 13 residues. V lost 7 bases to trimming and J lost 9 bases, with 19 bases between them. The CDR3 sequence is CSGTVGGSGEQFF. CDR3 coding DNA: TGCAGCGGCACGGTCGGAGGGTCGGGTGAGCAGTTCTTC.

The chain has TRBV7-2 and TRBJ2-5, with TRBD1 as a possible D gene (5 bases). The CDR3 consists of 16 residues. Between the trimmed V and J ends, which lost 3 bases and 1 base, there was a span of 15 bases. Germline V gene lookup returns CDR1 SGHTA and CDR2 FQGNSA. For the CDR3, the DNA is TGTGCCAGCAGCTTGTATAGCAGGGTAGTCCAAGAGACCCAGTACTTC. Encoded protein: CASSLYSRVVQETQYF.

The chain is built from TRBV7-8 and TRBJ1-2; perhaps TRBD1 as D (6 bases). V was cut by 5 bases and J by 5 bases, with 18 bases left in between. CDR3 size: 15 residues. CDR1 and CDR2 from the germline V gene are SGHVS and FQNEAQ. CDR3 bases: TGTGCCAGCAGCACGACAGCAGGGGTACTGTATGGCTACACCTTC. Translating gives CASSTTAGVLYGYTF.

This clone was seen just once. A much larger clone differs from this one at a single base, so this may be a read error. The genes are TRBV28 and TRBJ2-2; D gene ambiguous. In germline, CDR1 is MDHEN, CDR2 SYDVKM. This CDR3 spans 13 amino acids. V was clipped by 4 bases and J by 0 bases, with 3 bases between them. The CDR3, as DNA: TGTGCCAGCAGTTACACGAACACCGGGGAGCTGTTTTTT. Translated, it gives CASSYTNTGELFF.

The chain uses TRBV2 and TRBJ2-7; TRBD1 is a possible D gene (6 bases). CDR1 is SNHLY, CDR2 FYNNEI, per germline. The V end lost 0 bases, the J end lost 0 bases, and 9 bases lay between the germline ends. The CDR3 spans 15 residues. In DNA, the CDR3 is TGTGCCAGCAGTGAAGCCACAGGGAGCTCCTACGAGCAGTACTTC. This gives the protein CASSEATGSSYEQYF.

The chain combines TRBV9 with TRBJ1-1; tentatively, D is TRBD1 (5 bases). V gave up 2 bases and J gave up 3 bases, with 8 bases separating them. The CDR3 length is 13 residues. Germline values: CDR1 SGDLS, CDR2 YYNGEE. CDR3 protein: CASSVRGYTEAFF. The CDR3 coding sequence is TGTGCCAGCAGCGTGAGGGGTTACACTGAAGCTTTCTTT.

V usage is TRBV5-4 and J usage is TRBJ1-2, with 10 bases that match TRBD1. V lost 5 bases and J lost 0; bases outside the gene matches: 7. CDR3 length: 16 amino acids. Looked up from germline, CDR1 is SGHNT and CDR2 is YYREEE (reference sequence). Written as DNA, the CDR3 is TGTGCCAGCAGAGAGGGACAGGGGCGCTCTAACTATGGCTACACCTTC. It codes for CASREGQGRSNYGYTF.

In its sample, this clone was seen a few times. The gene calls are TRBV14 and TRBJ2-1; no reliable D call. The V and J ends lost 4 bases and 7 bases respectively, with 11 bases between them. Germline V CDR1 and CDR2: SGHDN, FVKESK. The CDR3 has 13 amino acids. DNA for the CDR3: TGTGCCAGCAGCCCTCCAATGTGGAATGAGCAGTTCTTC. Protein: CASSPPMWNEQFF.

The V gene is TRBV27, the J gene TRBJ2-2; no definite D call. CDR3 size: 12 residues. From germline, CDR1 is MNHEY and CDR2 SMNVEV (reference sequence). The V gene lost 5 bases and the J gene lost 9 bases, with 10 bases spanning the gap. The DNA for the CDR3 is TGTGCCAGCAGTCCCTCGTCCTGGGAGCTGTTTTTT. Its protein is CASSPSSWELFF.

This clone rates as medium-sized. V and J are TRBV18 and TRBJ1-3; a possible D gene is TRBD1 (5 bases). The V gene's germline CDR1 is KGHSH and CDR2 LQKENI. Trimming took 6 bases from V and 0 from J, leaving 18 bases between them. The CDR3 contains 17 residues. The chain's CDR3 is CASSLIRRAISGNTIYF. The CDR3 bases are TGTGCCAGCTCTCTCATTCGCAGGGCAATCTCTGGAAACACCATATATTTT.

The rearrangement uses TRBV10-2 and TRBJ1-1; 9 nucleotides agree with TRBD1. After removal of 5 bases from V and 4 bases from J, the junction contained 5 bases not matched to a gene. This CDR3 has 14 amino acids. Germline CDR1 and CDR2: WSHSY and SAAADI. CDR3 nucleotide sequence: TGCGCCAGCAGTACCGGGACAGGGATCACTGAAGCTTTCTTT. Encoded protein: CASSTGTGITEAFF.

The V call is TRBV30, the J call TRBJ2-7; D is uncertain. This CDR3 has 13 amino acids. Germline CDR1 is GTSNPN and CDR2 is SVGIG (reference sequence). V was cut by 2 bases and J by 0 bases, with 8 bases left in between. The CDR3 sequence is CAWSPPGSYEQYF. As DNA, the CDR3 is TGTGCCTGGAGTCCTCCGGGCTCCTACGAGCAGTACTTC.

The V call is TRBV7-3, the J call TRBJ2-3; D possibly corresponds to TRBD1 (6 bases). CDR3 size: 15 residues. With 9 bases removed from V and 0 bases from J, the gap between germline ends came to 16 bases. CDR1 and CDR2 (germline): SGHTA, FQGTGA. CDR3 bases: TGTGCCAGTGGGGAAGGGGGTGGGAGCACAGATACGCAGTATTTT. Encoded protein: CASGEGGGSTDTQYF.

The rearrangement joins TRBV5-1 to TRBJ2-1; possibly TRBD2 for D (6 bases). CDR3 length: 15 amino acids. Germline CDR1 SGHRS, CDR2 YFSETQ. The V gene lost 0 bases and the J gene lost 6 bases, with 13 bases spanning the gap. In DNA form, the CDR3 reads TGCGCCAGCAGCTTGGGCGGGACTTCATTCAATGAGCAGTTCTTC. This encodes CASSLGGTSFNEQFF.

The chain employs TRBV3-1 (or the pseudogene TRBV3-2) and TRBJ1-5; D unresolved. The CDR3 loop spans 13 amino acids. Germline V gives CDR1 LGHDT, CDR2 YNNKEL (reference sequence). The V end lost 4 bases, the J end lost 7 bases, and 11 bases lay between the germline ends. The DNA of the CDR3 is TGTGCCAGCAGCCCAGTGGGTGGCCAGCCCCAGCATTTT. It specifies CASSPVGGQPQHF.

This chain links TRBV7-2 with TRBJ1-2; tentative D call: TRBD1 (6 bases). The V gene's germline CDR1 is SGHTA and CDR2 FQGNSA. Deletions cut 5 bases from V and 2 bases from J, with 12 bases between. The CDR3 is made up of 14 amino acids. CDR3 in DNA: TGTGCCAGCAGCATTGACAGGTCCAACTATGGCTACACCTTC. Protein product: CASSIDRSNYGYTF. Based on the CDR3 plus reference TRBV7-2 and TRBJ1-2, the full variable domain is GAGVSQSPSNKVTEKGKDVELRCDPISGHTALYWYRQSLGQGLEFLIYFQGNSAPDKSGLPSDRFSAERTGGSVSTLTIQRTQQEDSAVYLCASSIDRSNYGYTFGSGTRLTVV.